Below are 22 T cell receptor beta chains sequenced from a single sample in a study of regulatory T cells in long-lasting Graves disease. Time point denoted: newly diagnosed GD, antithyroid drugs for less than 3 months. The TCR library was made from RNA extracted from PBMCs. Arm-PCR with iRepertoire HTBI primers amplified the CDR3 regions for these TCR beta libraries. From the multiplex PCR reads, TCRdb called clonotypes with MiXCR, one entry per CDR3 protein. The repertoire includes hundreds of thousands of distinct CDR3 sequences, 16% of them detected once, and 25% to 30% sits in the top ten. These data were likewise used in another study, on T cells in Graves' hyperthyroidism and ophthalmopathy.

This specimen was peripheral blood mononuclear cells (PBMCs), taken at new diagnosis, from a patient treated with antithyroid drugs. The receptors were sampled from a man in his forties with Graves disease.

The chain joins TRBV24-1 to TRBJ1-1; TRBD1 matches 7 bases. There are 15 residues in the CDR3. V was pared by 2 bases and J by 3 bases, with 5 bases of the junction left unmatched. CDR1 is KGHDR, CDR2 SFDVKD, per germline. The CDR3 sequence: CATSDSGQGDTEAFF. In nucleotides, the CDR3 is TGTGCCACCAGTGATTCAGGGCAGGGGGACACTGAAGCTTTCTTT.

The sample holds many counts of this clonotype. The junction departs from germline at one end; a sequencing error may be responsible. The chain joins TRBV28 to TRBJ2-5; TRBD2 agrees at 7 bases. The germline gives CDR1 MDHEN, CDR2 SYDVKM. The CDR3 length is 12 residues. CDR3 coding DNA: TGTGCCAGCGTGGGGATGGGAGGGTTCCCTAACTTC. Its protein is CASVGMGGFPNF.

The chain combines TRBV11-2 with TRBJ2-3, with 9 bases lining up with TRBD2. This CDR3 spans 14 amino acids. V lost 4 bases to trimming and J lost 4 bases; unmatched junction nucleotides: 3. Germline V gives CDR1 SGHAT, CDR2 FQNNGV. CDR3 nucleotides: TGTGCCAGCAGCTGGCGGGGGGGCCCAGATACGCAGTATTTT. Its translation is CASSWRGGPDTQYF.

This chain joins TRBV5-4 and TRBJ1-1; the D gene is possibly TRBD1 (5 bases). Germline V lookup: CDR1 SGHNT, CDR2 YYREEE (reference sequence). Trimming pared 0 bases from V and 3 bases from J, leaving 12 bases between. CDR3 length: 15 amino acids. CDR3 amino acids: CASSLEAGRDTEAFF. In nucleotides, the CDR3 is TGTGCCAGCAGCTTGGAGGCGGGGCGGGACACTGAAGCTTTCTTT. Variable domain in full (rest from reference TRBV5-4 and TRBJ1-1): ETGVTQSPTHLIKTRGQQVTLRCSSQSGHNTVSWYQQALGQGPQFIFQYYREEENGRGNFPPRFSGLQFPNYSSELNVNALELDDSALYLCASSLEAGRDTEAFFGQGTRLTVV.

The rearrangement links TRBV5-1 to TRBJ2-2; D tentatively fits TRBD1 or TRBD2 (5 bases each). The V gene's germline CDR1 is SGHRS and CDR2 YFSETQ. CDR3 length: 15 residues. Trimming left V 4 bases short and J 0 bases short, with 10 bases between. Written as DNA, the CDR3 is TGCGCCAGCAGCGGGGACGACGCGAACACCGGGGAGCTGTTTTTT. Its translation: CASSGDDANTGELFF.

This clonotype has at least ten counts. The rearrangement joins TRBV7-2 to TRBJ2-7; the D gene is possibly TRBD1 (6 bases). CDR1 and CDR2 (germline): SGHTA, FQGNSA. The CDR3 covers 15 residues. Trimming took off 5 bases at V and 0 bases at J, with 14 bases between the two ends. DNA of the CDR3: TGTGCCAGCAGCGCCGTTCAGGGGTACTCCTACGAGCAGTACTTC. This encodes CASSAVQGYSYEQYF.

This clonotype was found a few times. The chain joins TRBV9 to TRBJ1-3; D is unclear. V shed 4 bases and J shed 1 base, with 12 bases lying between them. The V gene's germline CDR1 is SGDLS and CDR2 YYNGEE. The CDR3 is 15 residues long. The CDR3 loop reads CASSTQGGSGNTIYF. The CDR3 DNA follows: TGTGCCAGCAGCACCCAAGGAGGGTCTGGAAACACCATATATTTT.

This rearrangement joins TRBV7-9 to TRBJ1-2; a weak D match, TRBD1 (5 bases). Germline values: CDR1 SEHNR, CDR2 FQNEAQ (reference sequence). V was clipped by 5 bases and J by 4 bases, with 17 bases between them. This CDR3 comprises 15 residues. In nucleotides, the CDR3 is TGTGCCAGCAGCGAAGGGGTAGACAGTCTCTATGGCTACACCTTC. Translating it yields CASSEGVDSLYGYTF.

This clonotype appeared many times. The rearrangement joins TRBV7-8 to TRBJ1-1; 7 bases match TRBD1. The CDR3 is made up of 16 amino acids. V lost 4 bases to trimming and J lost 0 bases; unmatched junction nucleotides: 8. Germline loops: CDR1 SGHVS, CDR2 FQNEAQ. CDR3 DNA sequence: TGTGCCAGCAGCTCCACGAGGACAGGAATGAACACTGAAGCTTTCTTT. Its translation is CASSSTRTGMNTEAFF.

This clonotype was observed many times. V gene TRBV2 combines with J gene TRBJ2-7; 12 bases agree with TRBD2. The CDR3 runs to 15 residues. Trimming removed 6 bases from V and 2 bases from J; junction bases left unmatched: 5. Looked up from germline, CDR1 is SNHLY and CDR2 is FYNNEI. This CDR3 is CASSPGLAGTYEQYF. The CDR3 DNA follows: TGTGCCAGCAGCCCCGGACTAGCGGGGACCTACGAGCAGTACTTC.

The genes are TRBV7-2 and TRBJ2-3; TRBD2 aligns across 14 bases. Trimming cost V 5 bases and J 5 bases; bases outside gene matches: 9. The CDR3 has 17 residues. Germline CDR1 reads SGHTA; CDR2 reads FQGNSA. This CDR3 is CASSLPGLAGGKDTQYF. CDR3 nucleotides: TGTGCCAGCAGCCTTCCAGGACTAGCGGGGGGTAAAGATACGCAGTATTTT.

This clonotype was seen only a few times. V is TRBV5-8 and J is TRBJ2-1, with 8 positions matching TRBD1. The CDR3 is 14 residues long. J was trimmed by 8 bases and V by 1 base; bases with no gene match: 5. The V gene's germline CDR1 is SGHTS and CDR2 YDEGEE. The CDR3 DNA is TGTGCCAGCAGCTTGACAGGGGGAATAGATGAGCAGTTCTTC. Its protein is CASSLTGGIDEQFF. Based on the CDR3 plus reference TRBV5-8 and TRBJ2-1, the full variable domain is EAGVTQSPTHLIKTRGQQATLRCSPISGHTSVYWYQQALGLGLQFLLWYDEGEERNRGNFPPRFSGRQFPNYSSELNVNALELEDSALYLCASSLTGGIDEQFFGPGTRLTVL.

This clonotype was seen at least ten times. This sequence joins TRBV3-1 and TRBJ2-1, with a possible D match to TRBD2 (7 bases). Germline loops: CDR1 LGHDT, CDR2 YNNKEL (reference sequence). This CDR3 is built from 17 residues. V lost 1 base, J lost 4 bases, and 17 bases lay in between. The CDR3: CASSQAPIGGRYNEQFF. The CDR3 bases are TGTGCCAGCAGCCAAGCCCCTATCGGGGGGCGTTACAATGAGCAGTTCTTC.

This clonotype was detected only a few times. As DNA, the CDR3 is TGCGCCAGCAGCCAGGACCCACAGGGGTTGTACGGCTACACCTTC. Protein: CASSQDPQGLYGYTF. This sequence joins TRBV4-1 and TRBJ1-2, with 7 bases that match TRBD1. CDR1 and CDR2 (germline): MGHRA, YSYEKL. V shed 3 bases and J 8 bases; nucleotides not matched to a gene: 12. The CDR3 contains 15 residues.

V is TRBV7-3 and J is TRBJ2-7; D is undetermined. Between the trimmed V and J ends, which lost 5 bases and 5 bases, there was a span of 13 bases. The CDR3 has 13 residues. Germline CDR1 SGHTA, CDR2 FQGTGA. CDR3 amino acids: CASSPWADDEQYF. The CDR3 bases are TGTGCCAGCAGCCCCTGGGCAGACGACGAGCAGTACTTC. The full variable domain, in which reference TRBV7-3 and TRBJ2-7 provide the parts outside the CDR3, is GAGVSQTPSNKVTEKGKYVELRCDPISGHTALYWYRQSLGQGPEFLIYFQGTGAADDSGLPNDRFFAVRPEGSVSTLKIQRTERGDSAVYLCASSPWADDEQYFGPGTRLTVT.

The sample holds many counts of this clonotype. The chain links TRBV30 to TRBJ1-4; perhaps TRBD1 as D (5 bases). This CDR3 is 15 amino acids long. V was trimmed by 1 base and J by 8 bases, leaving 17 bases between them. CDR1 and CDR2 (germline): GTSNPN, SVGIG (reference sequence). The CDR3 loop reads CAWSGRAGGREKLFF. DNA of the CDR3: TGTGCCTGGAGTGGACGGGCGGGGGGTCGGGAAAAACTGTTTTTT.

There are many counts of this clonotype. The CDR3 spells CAWSEGGDTEAFF. CDR3 in DNA: TGTGCCTGGAGTGAGGGCGGGGACACTGAAGCTTTCTTT. The V gene is TRBV30, the J gene TRBJ1-1, with D uncertain. This CDR3 contains 13 residues. V gave up 1 base and J gave up 3 bases, with 9 bases separating them. The germline CDR1 and CDR2 sequences are GTSNPN and SVGIG (reference sequence).

In its sample, this clonotype was seen once. The chain employs TRBV12-3 or TRBV12-4 and TRBJ2-3; TRBD2 aligns across 7 bases. The CDR3 has 15 amino acids. V was pared by 5 bases and J by 4 bases, with 9 bases of the junction left unmatched. CDR3 sequence: CASSDGRRMADTQYF. Here the CDR3 DNA reads TGTGCCAGCAGTGACGGGAGGCGGATGGCAGATACGCAGTATTTT.

This clonotype was counted at least ten times. CDR3 coding DNA: TGCAGCGTTGATTTTCAGGGAAGGAGGGCCCCTGAAGCTTTCTTT. It yields the protein CSVDFQGRRAPEAFF. The chain recombines TRBV29-1 with TRBJ1-1, with D perhaps matching TRBD1 (5 bases). V was shortened by 3 bases and J by 6 bases, with 20 bases between the two germline ends. CDR1 is SQVTM, CDR2 ANQGSEA, per germline. The CDR3 sequence is 15 residues long.

This clonotype was found a few times. V gene TRBV14 combines with J gene TRBJ2-2, with D uncertain. Trimming removed 4 bases from V and 3 bases from J, with 6 bases in between. Per germline, CDR1 SGHDN and CDR2 FVKESK. The CDR3 is 13 amino acids. The CDR3 spells CASSLVYTGELFF. The CDR3 DNA follows: TGTGCCAGCAGCCTCGTGTACACCGGGGAGCTGTTTTTT.

This clonotype was picked up many times. The chain joins TRBV3-1 to TRBJ2-1; D is tentatively TRBD1 or TRBD2 (5 bases each). This CDR3 spans 19 amino acids. V was pared by 3 bases and J by 9 bases, with 30 bases between. Germline V CDR1 and CDR2: LGHDT, YNNKEL (reference sequence). In DNA, the CDR3 is TGTGCCAGCAGCCACCCAGTCCGTTGGAACCCAGGGCTTGCGGGTGAGCAGTTCTTC. As protein: CASSHPVRWNPGLAGEQFF.

This clonotype occurred many times. The junction shows a germline mismatch at one end, possibly a read error. This chain joins TRBV7-3 and TRBJ2-1, with 10 bases aligning to TRBD1. Germline V gene sequence: CDR1 SGHTA, CDR2 FQGTGA. This CDR3 is 15 amino acids long. CDR3 amino acids: CASSITGTGDNEQFF. The CDR3 nucleotides are TGTGCCAGCAGCATAACCGGGACAGGGGACAATGAGCAGTTCTTC.